Listed below are T cell receptor beta chains from one sample, sequenced in a study of OX40 agonist ivuxolimab in advanced cancers. The method was immunoSEQ multiplex PCR; TCRdb's version includes in-frame clones alone and lacks a portion of them. The sample consists of 65,000 to 80,000 clones, about 89% of them appearing once. The sequencing here drew on CD4+ or CD8+ T cells sorted from blood, taken in a trial of the OX40 agonist ivuxolimab. The receptor source for this set is an adult with an advanced solid tumor such as melanoma, head and neck, liver or kidney cancer. CDR3s include the opening cysteine and the closing phenylalanine or tryptophan. Each record gives: J gene, clone size, V gene, D gene, CDR3 DNA, CDR3 protein. The D gene is left open where the match is weak. Only part of the rows carry a size: once, few, many, or a class if the clone is expanded.

j_call: TRBJ1-1; clone_size: NA; v_call: TRBV30; d_call: NA; cdr3_nt: TGTGCCTGGTACGGCAGGGTGGGAAACACTGAAGCTTTCTTT; cdr3_aa: CAWYGRVGNTEAFF
j_call: TRBJ2-1; clone_size: NA; v_call: TRBV10-1; d_call: NA; cdr3_nt: TGCGCCAGCAGTGAATCAGGAATCTCCTACAATGAGCAGTTCTTC; cdr3_aa: CASSESGISYNEQFF
j_call: TRBJ2-1; clone_size: NA; v_call: TRBV19; d_call: NA; cdr3_nt: TGTGCCAGTAGTATAAGCGGTTTGGGTTATGAGCAGTTCTTC; cdr3_aa: CASSISGLGYEQFF
j_call: TRBJ1-1; clone_size: NA; v_call: TRBV4-1; d_call: NA; cdr3_nt: TGCGCCAGCAGCCGCCTCGGGGGCGCGGCTGAAGCTTTCTTT; cdr3_aa: CASSRLGGAAEAFF
j_call: TRBJ1-5; clone_size: NA; v_call: TRBV10-3; d_call: NA; cdr3_nt: TGTGCCATCAGGGGACGCTCCGATCAGCCCCAGCATTTT; cdr3_aa: CAIRGRSDQPQHF
j_call: TRBJ2-7; clone_size: NA; v_call: TRBV5-1; d_call: TRBD1; cdr3_nt: TGCGCCAGCAGCCACATCGGGACAGCAGACTACGAGCAGTACTTC; cdr3_aa: CASSHIGTADYEQYF
j_call: TRBJ2-7; clone_size: once; v_call: TRBV29-1; d_call: TRBD2; cdr3_nt: TGCAGCGTTTTAGGCGGGAGGGCCTACGAGCAGTACTTC; cdr3_aa: CSVLGGRAYEQYF
j_call: TRBJ1-2; clone_size: NA; v_call: TRBV27; d_call: TRBD1; cdr3_nt: TGTGCCAGCAGTTGGGGACAGGGGACTGGCTACACCTTC; cdr3_aa: CASSWGQGTGYTF
j_call: TRBJ1-1; clone_size: NA; v_call: TRBV4-1; d_call: TRBD1; cdr3_nt: TGCGCCAGCAGCCAAGGGACAGGGGTTGGCACTGAAGCTTTCTTT; cdr3_aa: CASSQGTGVGTEAFF
j_call: TRBJ1-3; clone_size: NA; v_call: TRBV5-1; d_call: NA; cdr3_nt: TGCGCCAGCAGCTTGGCGCCCCGGGGGAACAGAAACACCATATATTTT; cdr3_aa: CASSLAPRGNRNTIYF
j_call: TRBJ2-2; clone_size: NA; v_call: TRBV2; d_call: NA; cdr3_nt: TGTGCCAGCAGTGGGGTGGCGACATACACCGGGGAGCTGTTTTTT; cdr3_aa: CASSGVATYTGELFF
j_call: TRBJ2-1; clone_size: NA; v_call: TRBV13; d_call: TRBD2; cdr3_nt: TGTGCCAGCAGCTTAGGCCGACTAGCGATCTACAATGAGCAGTTCTTC; cdr3_aa: CASSLGRLAIYNEQFF
j_call: TRBJ1-1; clone_size: NA; v_call: TRBV28; d_call: TRBD1; cdr3_nt: TGTGCCAGCAGCCTCGGACAGGCCGCTCGTGCTTTCTTT; cdr3_aa: CASSLGQAARAFF
j_call: TRBJ2-1; clone_size: NA; v_call: TRBV7-3; d_call: TRBD2; cdr3_nt: TGTGCCAGCAGCTTAACGGGAGCTAGCGGGAGAGATTGGCAGTTCTTC; cdr3_aa: CASSLTGASGRDWQFF